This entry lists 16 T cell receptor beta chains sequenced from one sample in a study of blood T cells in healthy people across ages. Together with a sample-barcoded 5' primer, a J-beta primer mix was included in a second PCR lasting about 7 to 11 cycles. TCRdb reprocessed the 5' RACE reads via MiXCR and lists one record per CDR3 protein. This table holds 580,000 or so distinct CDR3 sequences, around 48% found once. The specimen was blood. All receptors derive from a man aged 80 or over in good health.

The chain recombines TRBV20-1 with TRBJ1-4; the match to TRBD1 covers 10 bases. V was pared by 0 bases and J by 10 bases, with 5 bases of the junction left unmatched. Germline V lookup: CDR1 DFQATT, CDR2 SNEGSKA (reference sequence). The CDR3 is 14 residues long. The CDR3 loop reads CSARDGTGDVKLFF. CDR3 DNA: TGCAGTGCTAGAGACGGGACAGGGGATGTAAAACTGTTTTTT.

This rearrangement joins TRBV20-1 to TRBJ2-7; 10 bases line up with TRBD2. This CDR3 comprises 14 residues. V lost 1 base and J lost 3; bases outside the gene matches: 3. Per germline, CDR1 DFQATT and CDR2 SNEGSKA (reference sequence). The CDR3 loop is CSARGPSGSYEQYF. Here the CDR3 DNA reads TGCAGTGCTAGAGGGCCTAGCGGGAGCTACGAGCAGTACTTC.

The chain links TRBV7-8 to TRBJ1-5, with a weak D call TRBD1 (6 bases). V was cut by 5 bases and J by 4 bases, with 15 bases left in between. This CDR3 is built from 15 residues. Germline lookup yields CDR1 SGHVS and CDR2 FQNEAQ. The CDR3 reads CASSPGRGLNQPQHF. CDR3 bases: TGTGCCAGCAGCCCAGGACGGGGGCTTAATCAGCCCCAGCATTTT. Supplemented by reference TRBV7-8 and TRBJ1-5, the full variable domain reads GAGVSQSPRYKVAKRGQDVALRCDPISGHVSLFWYQQALGQGPEFLTYFQNEAQLDKSGLPSDRFFAERPEGSVSTLKIQRTQQEDSAVYLCASSPGRGLNQPQHFGDGTRLSIL.

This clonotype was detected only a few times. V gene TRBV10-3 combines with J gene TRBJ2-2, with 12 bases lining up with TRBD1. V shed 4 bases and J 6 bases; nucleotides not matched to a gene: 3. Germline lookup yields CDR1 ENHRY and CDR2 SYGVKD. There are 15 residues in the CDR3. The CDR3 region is CAISVRDRGPGELFF. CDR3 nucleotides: TGTGCCATCAGTGTCCGGGACAGGGGGCCCGGGGAGCTGTTTTTT.

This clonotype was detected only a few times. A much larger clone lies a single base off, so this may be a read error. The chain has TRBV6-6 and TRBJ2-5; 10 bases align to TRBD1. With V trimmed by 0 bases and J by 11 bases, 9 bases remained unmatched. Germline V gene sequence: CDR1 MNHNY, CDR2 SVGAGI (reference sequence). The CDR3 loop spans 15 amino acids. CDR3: CASSYSGQGRNEQYF. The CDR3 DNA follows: TGTGCCAGCAGTTACTCGGGACAGGGGAGGAATGAGCAGTACTTC.

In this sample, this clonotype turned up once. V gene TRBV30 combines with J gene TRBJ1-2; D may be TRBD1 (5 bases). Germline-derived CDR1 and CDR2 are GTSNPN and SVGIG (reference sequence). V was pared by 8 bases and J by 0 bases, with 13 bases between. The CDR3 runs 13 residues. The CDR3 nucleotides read TGTGCCCGGGGACGGGGATCTAACTATGGCTACACCTTC. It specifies CARGRGSNYGYTF.

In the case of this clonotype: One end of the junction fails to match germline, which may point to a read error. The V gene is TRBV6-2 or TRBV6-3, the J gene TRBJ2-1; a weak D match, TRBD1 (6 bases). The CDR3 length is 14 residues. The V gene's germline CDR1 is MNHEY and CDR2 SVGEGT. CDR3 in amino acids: CASTIGGRTGELFF. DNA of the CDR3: TGTGCCAGCACCATAGGGGGTCGCACCGGGGAGCTGTTCTTC.

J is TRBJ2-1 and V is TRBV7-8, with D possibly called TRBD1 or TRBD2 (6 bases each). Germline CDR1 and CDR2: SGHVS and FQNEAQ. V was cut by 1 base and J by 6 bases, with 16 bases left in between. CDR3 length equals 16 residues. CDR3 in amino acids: CASSLGQRVRGNEQFF. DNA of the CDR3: TGTGCCAGCAGCTTAGGGCAGCGGGTCAGGGGCAATGAGCAGTTCTTC.

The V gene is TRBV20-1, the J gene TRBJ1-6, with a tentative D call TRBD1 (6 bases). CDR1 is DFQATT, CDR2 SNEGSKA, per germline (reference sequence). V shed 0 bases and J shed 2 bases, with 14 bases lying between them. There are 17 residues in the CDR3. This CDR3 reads CSARDLQGIAYNSPLHF. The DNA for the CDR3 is TGCAGTGCTAGAGATCTCCAGGGGATCGCCTATAATTCACCCCTCCACTTT.

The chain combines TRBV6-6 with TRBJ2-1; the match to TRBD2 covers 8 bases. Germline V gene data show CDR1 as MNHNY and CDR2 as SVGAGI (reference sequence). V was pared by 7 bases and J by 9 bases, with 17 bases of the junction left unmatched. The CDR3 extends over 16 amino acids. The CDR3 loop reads CASTPGRGMGGAEQFF. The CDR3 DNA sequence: TGTGCCAGCACTCCCGGGAGGGGAATGGGGGGAGCTGAGCAGTTCTTC.

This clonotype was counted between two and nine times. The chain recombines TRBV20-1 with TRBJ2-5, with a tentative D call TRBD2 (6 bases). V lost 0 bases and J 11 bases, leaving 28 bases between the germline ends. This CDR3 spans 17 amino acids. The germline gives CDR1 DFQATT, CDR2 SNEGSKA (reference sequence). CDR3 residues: CSARDLGAGLGYNEQYF. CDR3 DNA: TGCAGTGCTAGAGATCTAGGCGCGGGGCTTGGCTACAATGAGCAGTACTTC.

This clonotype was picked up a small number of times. CDR3 in amino acids: CASSREGYTEAFF. CDR3 in DNA: TGTGCCAGCAGCCGTGAGGGATACACTGAAGCTTTCTTT. The rearrangement uses TRBV7-2 and TRBJ1-1; no clear D gene. The V end lost 5 bases, the J end lost 3 bases, and 10 bases lay between the germline ends. CDR1 SGHTA and CDR2 FQGNSA come from the germline V gene. CDR3 size: 13 residues.

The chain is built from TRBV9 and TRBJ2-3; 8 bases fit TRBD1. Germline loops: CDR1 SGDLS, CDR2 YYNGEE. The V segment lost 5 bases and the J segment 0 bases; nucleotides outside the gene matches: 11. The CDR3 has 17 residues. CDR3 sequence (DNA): TGTGCCAGCAGTGGACGGAAACGGGACAGGAGCACAGATACGCAGTATTTT. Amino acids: CASSGRKRDRSTDTQYF.

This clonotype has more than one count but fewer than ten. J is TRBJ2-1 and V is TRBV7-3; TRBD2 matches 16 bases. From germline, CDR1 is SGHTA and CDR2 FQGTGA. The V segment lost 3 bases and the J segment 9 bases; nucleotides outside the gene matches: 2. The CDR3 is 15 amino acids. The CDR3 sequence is CASSFGTSGRGEQFF. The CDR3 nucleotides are TGTGCCAGCAGCTTCGGGACTAGCGGGAGGGGTGAGCAGTTCTTC.

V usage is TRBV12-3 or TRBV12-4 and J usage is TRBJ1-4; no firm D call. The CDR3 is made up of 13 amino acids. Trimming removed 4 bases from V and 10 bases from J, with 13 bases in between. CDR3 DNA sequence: TGTGCCAGCAGTTATCAGCGGTTGGGAAAACTGTTTTTT. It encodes CASSYQRLGKLFF.

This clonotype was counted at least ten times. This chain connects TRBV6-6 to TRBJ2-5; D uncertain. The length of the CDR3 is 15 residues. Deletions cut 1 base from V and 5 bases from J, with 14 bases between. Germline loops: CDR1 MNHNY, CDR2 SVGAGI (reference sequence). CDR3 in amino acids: CASSYLELTFETQYF. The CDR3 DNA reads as TGTGCCAGCAGTTACTTGGAGTTGACATTCGAGACCCAGTACTTC.